This T cell receptor (beta chain) was profiled in a study of shared clonotypes between healthy human individuals. On the study more broadly: The donor group consisted of two women and a few men, aged 18 to 49.

Between the trimmed V and J ends, which lost 4 bases and 5 bases, there was a span of 14 bases. Germline loops: CDR1 WSHSY, CDR2 SAAADI. The CDR3 has 14 residues. Study-wide points: Clonotypes that were shared across a handful of donors made up around 5% of naive CD4 clonotypes. Memory subsets generally showed smaller estimated richness than naive subsets did. Though the depth was large, rarefaction showed that sorted-subset sequencing was incomplete.

Clones were read by immunoSEQ multiplex PCR, and TCRdb kept only the in-frame ones, dropping some. The sample consists of about 1.5 million clones, 98% of them appearing once. This clone came up once. The antigen remains undetermined. V gene TRBV10-2 combines with J gene TRBJ2-5, with D unclear. Specimen: naive CD4+ T cells sorted from blood. Described subset: CD45RA+ positively selected. The clonotype comes from a man aged 25-40 years in good health. The CDR3 DNA reads TGCGCCAGCAGTGTTCTTGGGAAAGGGGAGACCCAGTACTTC. Its translation is CASSVLGKGETQYF.